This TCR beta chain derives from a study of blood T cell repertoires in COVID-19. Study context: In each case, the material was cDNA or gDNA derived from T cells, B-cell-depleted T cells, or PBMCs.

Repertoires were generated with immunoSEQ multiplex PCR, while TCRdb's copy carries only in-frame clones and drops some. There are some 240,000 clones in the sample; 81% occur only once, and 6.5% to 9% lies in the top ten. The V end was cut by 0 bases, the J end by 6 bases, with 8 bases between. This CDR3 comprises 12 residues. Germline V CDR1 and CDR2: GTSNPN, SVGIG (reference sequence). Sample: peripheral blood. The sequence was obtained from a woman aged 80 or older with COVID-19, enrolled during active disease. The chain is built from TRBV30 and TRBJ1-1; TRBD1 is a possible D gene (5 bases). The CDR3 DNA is TGTGCCTGGAGTGTTTGGGGGGCTGAAGCTTTCTTT. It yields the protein CAWSVWGAEAFF.